The present TCR beta chain was sequenced within a study of T cell repertoires in cytomegalovirus infection. Across the whole study: The public TCR beta signatures pointed to both CMV infection and matching HLA type.

A single record per CDR3 protein comes from TCRdb applying MiXCR to the reads. The sample holds 600,000 to 800,000 distinct CDR3 sequences, 20% to 30% seen once. A note on this clonotype: Its antigen is not identified.

Study-level points and caveats: In two of eight donors, the top clonotype was HLA-C-restricted CMV-specific. Carriage of CMV together with the relevant HLA was identifiable through cumulative public TCR beta family frequency.

The clonotype was recovered from a human donor in good health (CMV status not recorded). Some clones in this sample may be carry-over from other donors' samples. The sample consisted of CD8+ T cells from PBMCs.

CDR3 nucleotide sequence: TGTGCCAGCAGCCCAAGTAGCGGGGCTGGAGATACGCAGTATTTT. Protein: CASSPSSGAGDTQYF. V gene TRBV5-5 combines with J gene TRBJ2-3; 8 nucleotides match TRBD2. With V trimmed by 4 bases and J by 5 bases, 9 bases remained unmatched. Germline CDR1 reads SGHKS; CDR2 reads YYEKEE (reference sequence). The length of the CDR3 is 15 residues.